These 30 T cell receptor beta chains share one sample of origin, sequenced in a study of monozygotic twins with inflammatory bowel disease. Using the 5' RACE reads, TCRdb records one entry per CDR3 protein without DNA. The repertoire shows approximately 390,000 distinct CDR3 sequences; the top ten hold 2% to 2.5%. Input material: blood. Receptors were obtained from a human donor with ulcerative colitis or Crohn's disease, or a healthy co-twin of an affected twin (not recorded which).

The chain joins TRBV6-1 to TRBJ1-6; TCRdb's assignment of TRBD1 cannot be checked, as there is no DNA. This CDR3 is built from 15 residues. Germline V gene data show CDR1 as MNHNS and CDR2 as SASEGT. CDR3 loop: CASRSRQGANSPLHF.

The chain employs TRBV7-2 and TRBJ2-5. Germline values: CDR1 SGHTA, CDR2 FQGNSA. The CDR3 extends over 15 amino acids. The CDR3: CASSLEAPRVETQYF.

This chain connects TRBV19 to TRBJ1-1; TCRdb proposes TRBD1, but this gene call is untestable without DNA. The CDR3 consists of 14 residues. The V gene's germline CDR1 is LNHDA and CDR2 SQIVND (reference sequence). CDR3 region: CASSISRRGTEAFF.

The genes are TRBV28 and TRBJ2-4; TCRdb picks TRBD1, but there is no DNA to check that call. The CDR3 consists of 15 residues. Germline V gives CDR1 MDHEN, CDR2 SYDVKM. This CDR3 reads CASSSPGTGMNIQYF.

The chain links TRBV14 to TRBJ1-2; there is no DNA to check the TCRdb D call of TRBD1. The CDR3 covers 15 residues. Germline V gene lookup returns CDR1 SGHDN and CDR2 FVKESK. CDR3 loop: CASSQHGGVSYGYTF.

The V gene is TRBV5-6, the J gene TRBJ1-1. This CDR3 comprises 13 residues. Germline V gene data show CDR1 as SGHDT and CDR2 as YYEEEE. The CDR3 region is CASSLQTSSAAFF.

V is TRBV14 and J is TRBJ2-5; the TCRdb call, TRBD1, lacks DNA for checking. CDR1 is SGHDN, CDR2 FVKESK, per germline. This CDR3 has 14 residues. The CDR3 sequence is CASSQDPRGKTQYF. The variable domain in full, with the rest retrieved from reference TRBV14 and TRBJ2-5, is EAGVTQFPSHSVIEKGQTVTLRCDPISGHDNLYWYRRVMGKEIKFLLHFVKESKQDESGMPNNRFLAERTGGTYSTLKVQPAELEDSGVYFCASSQDPRGKTQYFGPGTRLLVL.

J is TRBJ1-2 and V is TRBV7-2. In germline, CDR1 is SGHTA, CDR2 FQGNSA. CDR3 length equals 16 residues. CDR3 amino acids: CASSPGGAATHYGYTF.

The chain is built from TRBV2 and TRBJ2-1; TCRdb reports TRBD2, a call that lacks DNA to check it against. The germline V gene encodes CDR1 SNHLY and CDR2 FYNNEI. CDR3 length equals 15 residues. The CDR3: CASSEMASGGKEQFF.

The genes are TRBV6-1 and TRBJ2-7; TCRdb's assignment of TRBD1 cannot be checked, as there is no DNA. Germline CDR1 MNHNS, CDR2 SASEGT. The CDR3 consists of 13 residues. CDR3 amino acids: CASSEGAVGEQYF.

The gene calls are TRBV24-1 and TRBJ2-2; the TCRdb D gene call, TRBD2, has no DNA to confirm it. This CDR3 region has 15 residues. Germline V gene sequence: CDR1 KGHDR, CDR2 SFDVKD. CDR3 residues: CATSSGLGNTGELFF.

The chain is built from TRBV28 and TRBJ1-3; TCRdb proposes TRBD1, but this gene call is untestable without DNA. Per germline, CDR1 MDHEN and CDR2 SYDVKM. This CDR3 region has 15 residues. CDR3 loop: CASSPGQYSGNTIYF.

V usage is TRBV10-1 and J usage is TRBJ2-2; the D call from TCRdb, TRBD2, cannot be confirmed without DNA. This CDR3 is built from 18 residues. Germline assignment: CDR1 WNHNN and CDR2 SYGVQD (reference sequence). The chain's CDR3 is CASSLGLAGARNTGELFF.

The rearrangement links TRBV29-1 to TRBJ2-5; as DNA is missing, the TRBD1 call by TCRdb cannot be tested. The CDR3 covers 12 residues. The germline gives CDR1 SQVTM, CDR2 ANQGSEA. The CDR3 spells CSVAEGGETQYF.

The CDR3 is CASSPRTGRAEAFF. The chain recombines TRBV3-1 with TRBJ1-1; the TRBD1 assignment by TCRdb is unverifiable without DNA. The CDR3 spans 14 residues. Looked up from germline, CDR1 is LGHDT and CDR2 is YNNKEL (reference sequence).

The CDR3 sequence: CASSIDSKNIQYF. The V gene is TRBV27, the J gene TRBJ2-4; the TCRdb D gene call, TRBD1, has no DNA to confirm it. CDR3 length equals 13 residues. Germline-derived CDR1 and CDR2 are MNHEY and SMNVEV (reference sequence).

The CDR3 reads CASSLAMLSSYNEQFF. V usage is TRBV7-9 and J usage is TRBJ2-1. The germline V gene has CDR1 SEHNR and CDR2 FQNEAQ (reference sequence). The CDR3 runs 16 residues.

This CDR3 is CASSGDIGNTIYF. V gene TRBV5-1 combines with J gene TRBJ1-3. The CDR3 extends over 13 amino acids. The germline gives CDR1 SGHRS, CDR2 YFSETQ.

The chain recombines TRBV28 with TRBJ1-1; TCRdb names TRBD1, which stays unverified in the absence of DNA. This CDR3 has 14 amino acids. From germline, CDR1 is MDHEN and CDR2 SYDVKM. CDR3 sequence: CASSLPQGAVEAFF.

The V call is TRBV10-2, the J call TRBJ1-4; the D call of TRBD1 rests on TCRdb alone, since no DNA is present to check it. This CDR3 is 14 amino acids long. Germline CDR1 and CDR2: WSHSY and SAAADI. The chain's CDR3 is CASRWTGKSEKLFF.

The genes are TRBV20-1 and TRBJ2-1; TCRdb indicates TRBD1, and absent DNA this call remains unverified. Germline V CDR1 and CDR2: DFQATT, SNEGSKA (reference sequence). CDR3 length equals 13 residues. The CDR3 reads CSARDRNENEQFF.

The chain recombines TRBV24-1 with TRBJ1-5; TCRdb lists TRBD1, though no DNA is available to test this call. Germline V gives CDR1 KGHDR, CDR2 SFDVKD. This CDR3 has 13 amino acids. CDR3 sequence reads: CATNGGPHQPQHF.

The chain combines TRBV24-1 with TRBJ2-2; TCRdb names TRBD1, which stays unverified in the absence of DNA. CDR1 and CDR2 from the germline V gene are KGHDR and SFDVKD. The CDR3 is 17 residues long. CDR3 in amino acids: CATSDSKDRGNTGELFF.

The CDR3 loop reads CASSLIKGTEAFF. The V gene is TRBV27, the J gene TRBJ1-1. The CDR3 has 13 residues. Germline CDR1 MNHEY, CDR2 SMNVEV (reference sequence).

This sequence joins TRBV5-1 and TRBJ2-2. The CDR3 sequence is 14 residues long. Per germline, CDR1 SGHRS and CDR2 YFSETQ. CDR3 in amino acids: CASSLTLATGELFF.

The chain carries TRBV7-9 and TRBJ2-7; lacking DNA, the TRBD1 call made by TCRdb goes unchecked. This CDR3 is built from 15 residues. Germline values: CDR1 SEHNR, CDR2 FQNEAQ (reference sequence). CDR3 in amino acids: CASSLAGQRHYEQYF. Using reference TRBV7-9 and TRBJ2-7 for the parts outside the CDR3, the full variable domain is DTGVSQNPRHKITKRGQNVTFRCDPISEHNRLYWYRQTLGQGPEFLTYFQNEAQLEKSRLLSDRFSAERPKGSFSTLEIQRTEQGDSAMYLCASSLAGQRHYEQYFGPGTRLTVT.

The chain combines TRBV18 with TRBJ1-6. This CDR3 spans 15 amino acids. The germline V gene encodes CDR1 KGHSH and CDR2 LQKENI. The CDR3 sequence: CASSPLLTGNSPLHF.

The V call is TRBV28, the J call TRBJ1-5; TCRdb's D call of TRBD1 is untestable without DNA. The CDR3 is made up of 17 amino acids. Germline CDR1 MDHEN, CDR2 SYDVKM. CDR3 protein: CASSRRQIGTSNQPQHF.

This sequence joins TRBV16 and TRBJ2-5. This CDR3 has 14 residues. Per the germline V gene, CDR1 is KGHSY and CDR2 is FQNENV. The CDR3 loop reads CASSQSGFQETQYF. Variable domain in full (rest from reference TRBV16 and TRBJ2-5): GEEVAQTPKHLVRGEGQKAKLYCAPIKGHSYVFWYQQVLKNEFKFLISFQNENVFDETGMPKERFSAKCLPNSPCSLEIQATKLEDSAVYFCASSQSGFQETQYFGPGTRLLVL.

This rearrangement joins TRBV20-1 to TRBJ2-3; the TRBD2 assignment by TCRdb is unverifiable without DNA. Germline V gives CDR1 DFQATT, CDR2 SNEGSKA (reference sequence). The length of the CDR3 is 16 residues. CDR3 amino acids: CSARVLTSGSTDTQYF.